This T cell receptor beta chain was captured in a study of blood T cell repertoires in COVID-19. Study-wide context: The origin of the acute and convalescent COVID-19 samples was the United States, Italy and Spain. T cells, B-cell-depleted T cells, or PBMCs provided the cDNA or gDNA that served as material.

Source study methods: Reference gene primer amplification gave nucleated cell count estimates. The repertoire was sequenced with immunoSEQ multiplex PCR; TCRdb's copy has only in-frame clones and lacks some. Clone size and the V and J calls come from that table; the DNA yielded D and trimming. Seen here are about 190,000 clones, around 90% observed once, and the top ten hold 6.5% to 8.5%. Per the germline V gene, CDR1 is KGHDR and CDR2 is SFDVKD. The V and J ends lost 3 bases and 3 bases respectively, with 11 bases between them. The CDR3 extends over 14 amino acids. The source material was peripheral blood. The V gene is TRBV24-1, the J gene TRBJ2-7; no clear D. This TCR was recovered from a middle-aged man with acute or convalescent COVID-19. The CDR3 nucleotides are TGTGCCACCAGTGATGGTGGCAGAAACTACGAGCAGTACTTC. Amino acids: CATSDGGRNYEQYF.